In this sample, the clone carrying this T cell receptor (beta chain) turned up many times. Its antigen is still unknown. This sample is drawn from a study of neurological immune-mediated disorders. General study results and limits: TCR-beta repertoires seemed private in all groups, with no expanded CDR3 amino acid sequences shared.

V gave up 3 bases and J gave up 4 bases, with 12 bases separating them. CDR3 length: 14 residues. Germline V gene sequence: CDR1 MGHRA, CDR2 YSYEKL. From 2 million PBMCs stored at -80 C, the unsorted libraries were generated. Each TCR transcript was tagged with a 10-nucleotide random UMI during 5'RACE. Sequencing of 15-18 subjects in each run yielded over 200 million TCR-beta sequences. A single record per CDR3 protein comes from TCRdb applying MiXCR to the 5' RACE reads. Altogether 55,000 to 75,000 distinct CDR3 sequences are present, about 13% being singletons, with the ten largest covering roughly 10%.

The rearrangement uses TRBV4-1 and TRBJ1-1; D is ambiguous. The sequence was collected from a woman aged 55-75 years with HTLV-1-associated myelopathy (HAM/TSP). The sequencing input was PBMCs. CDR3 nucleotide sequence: TGCGCCAGCAGCCAGCAGTTTGTCGCCACTGAAGCTTTCTTT. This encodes CASSQQFVATEAFF.